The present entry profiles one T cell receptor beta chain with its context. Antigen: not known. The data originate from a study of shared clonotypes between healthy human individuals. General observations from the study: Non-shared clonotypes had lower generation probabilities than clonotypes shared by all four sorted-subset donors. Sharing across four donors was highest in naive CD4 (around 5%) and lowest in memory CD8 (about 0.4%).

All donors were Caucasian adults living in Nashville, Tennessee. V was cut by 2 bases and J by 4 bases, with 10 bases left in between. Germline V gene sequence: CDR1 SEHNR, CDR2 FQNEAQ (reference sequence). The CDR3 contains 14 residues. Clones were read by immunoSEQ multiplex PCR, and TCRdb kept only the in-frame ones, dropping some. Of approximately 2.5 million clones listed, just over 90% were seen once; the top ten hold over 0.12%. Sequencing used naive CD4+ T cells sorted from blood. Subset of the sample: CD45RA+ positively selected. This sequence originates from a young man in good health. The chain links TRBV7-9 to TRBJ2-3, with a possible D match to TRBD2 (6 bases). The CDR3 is CASSLSGWADTQYF. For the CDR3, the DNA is TGTGCCAGCAGCTTAAGCGGGTGGGCAGATACGCAGTATTTT.